The text below deals with one T cell receptor (beta chain). Its antigen is unknown. The record originates from a study of shared clonotypes between healthy human individuals. Method: immunoSEQ multiplex PCR; TCRdb's copy keeps in-frame clones and lacks some. Seen here are roughly 2.2 million clones, roughly 93% observed once, and the top ten hold 0.35% to 0.5%. The CDR3 has 15 residues. The germline V gene encodes CDR1 SGHRS and CDR2 YFSETQ. V shed 1 base and J 10 bases; nucleotides not matched to a gene: 10. Study findings and constraints: What naive subsets generally showed was a larger estimated richness than memory subsets showed. Few donors restricted represented genetic and exposure-history diversity. For sorted subsets, rarefaction showed incomplete sequencing despite large depth.

The receptor was isolated from a man between 18 and 29 years old in good health. Some clones in this sample may be carry-over from other donors' samples. This chain connects TRBV5-1 to TRBJ2-1; TRBD2 matches at 8 bases. The sample comprised naive CD4+ T cells from PBMCs. Subset: CD45RA+ positively selected. The chain's CDR3 is CASSLRRAGVGEQFF. DNA for the CDR3: TGCGCCAGCAGCTTGAGGCGAGCGGGAGTCGGGGAGCAGTTCTTC.